What follows are 13 T cell receptor beta chains derived from one specimen sequenced in a study of blood T cell repertoires in COVID-19. Assay used: immunoSEQ multiplex PCR; TCRdb lists only in-frame clones, some missing. This table has tens of thousands of clones, about 88% appearing once. The sequenced sample was peripheral blood. The receptors derive from a woman aged 70-85 years in a cohort sampled during active COVID-19.

The gene calls are TRBV3-1 (or the pseudogene TRBV3-2) and TRBJ1-2, with D perhaps TRBD1 (5 bases). Trimming took off 5 bases at V and 4 bases at J, with 11 bases between the two ends. The CDR3 length is 13 residues. The V gene's germline CDR1 is LGHDT and CDR2 YNNKEL (reference sequence). For the CDR3, the DNA is TGTGCCAGCAGCAAAGGCGGGGGCTATGGCTACACCTTC. Translation: CASSKGGGYGYTF.

This clone is labeled medium-sized. The gene calls are TRBV27 and TRBJ1-5; 12 positions agree with TRBD1. This CDR3 region has 16 residues. Unmatched junction bases numbered 5, after V lost 2 bases and J lost 6 bases. Looked up from germline, CDR1 is MNHEY and CDR2 is SMNVEV (reference sequence). CDR3 sequence: CASSLVGQGARQPQHF. The CDR3, as DNA: TGTGCCAGCAGTTTAGTGGGACAGGGGGCTCGTCAGCCCCAGCATTTT.

The rearrangement joins TRBV28 to TRBJ2-1, with D maybe TRBD2 (6 bases). This CDR3 comprises 13 residues. Germline V gives CDR1 MDHEN, CDR2 SYDVKM. Trimming took off 2 bases at V and 8 bases at J, with 10 bases between the two ends. The CDR3 sequence: CASSLEAGHEQFF. For the CDR3, the DNA is TGTGCCAGCAGTTTAGAGGCGGGGCATGAGCAGTTCTTC.

The chain combines TRBV19 with TRBJ2-5; 10 bases are a match to TRBD1. This CDR3 contains 16 residues. Germline CDR1 reads LNHDA; CDR2 reads SQIVND (reference sequence). Germline trimming cut 4 bases from V and 5 bases from J; bases unmatched to any gene: 10. The CDR3 loop reads CASSTGTGVSEETQYF. Written as DNA, the CDR3 is TGTGCCAGTAGTACAGGGACAGGGGTTAGTGAGGAGACCCAGTACTTC.

This rearrangement joins TRBV6-6 to TRBJ1-5; D gene uncertain. Germline values: CDR1 MNHNY, CDR2 SVGAGI (reference sequence). The CDR3 runs 13 residues. V lost 6 bases and J 1 base, leaving 7 bases between the germline ends. The CDR3 DNA is TGTGCCAGCAGCCCCGCGAGCAATCAGCCCCAGCATTTT. This codes for CASSPASNQPQHF.

This chain connects TRBV7-2 to TRBJ1-5; TRBD1 agrees at 12 bases. Germline values: CDR1 SGHTA, CDR2 FQGNSA. V was pared by 4 bases and J by 9 bases, with 7 bases of the junction left unmatched. This CDR3 has 15 residues. CDR3 region: CASSSGDRGRSPQHF. CDR3 bases: TGTGCCAGCAGCTCTGGGGACAGGGGGCGGTCGCCCCAGCATTTT.

The chain couples TRBV11-2 to TRBJ2-1; a weak D match, TRBD2 (6 bases). This CDR3 spans 14 amino acids. Germline CDR1 reads SGHAT; CDR2 reads FQNNGV. V shed 0 bases and J shed 9 bases, with 12 bases lying between them. CDR3 residues: CASSLDGLGSEQFF. The CDR3 nucleotides read TGTGCCAGCAGCTTAGACGGACTCGGGAGTGAGCAGTTCTTC.

J is TRBJ2-2 and V is TRBV6-5, with 7 positions matching TRBD2. The ends lost 5 bases at V and 4 bases at J; junction bases unmatched: 7. The CDR3 extends over 15 amino acids. Germline assignment: CDR1 MNHEY and CDR2 SVGAGI. Here the CDR3 DNA reads TGTGCCAGCAGTCGCTCCTGGGGGGGCACCGGGGAGCTGTTTTTT. Translated, it gives CASSRSWGGTGELFF.

The genes are TRBV7-9 and TRBJ1-1, with D unresolved. V dropped 1 base and J dropped 4 bases, with 22 bases sitting between them. Germline V CDR1 and CDR2: SEHNR, FQNEAQ (reference sequence). The CDR3 has 18 residues. The CDR3 protein is CASSLVLFMGASGTEAFF. DNA for the CDR3: TGTGCCAGCAGCTTAGTCTTATTTATGGGAGCCTCGGGCACTGAAGCTTTCTTT. Supplemented by reference TRBV7-9 and TRBJ1-1, the full variable domain reads DTGVSQNPRHKITKRGQNVTFRCDPISEHNRLYWYRQTLGQGPEFLTYFQNEAQLEKSRLLSDRFSAERPKGSFSTLEIQRTEQGDSAMYLCASSLVLFMGASGTEAFFGQGTRLTVV.

Worth noting for this clone: Other DNA sequences in this sample translate to the same CDR3. This sequence joins TRBV6-5 and TRBJ1-4; 8 nucleotides agree with TRBD1. The J segment lost 5 bases and the V segment lost 7 bases, leaving 6 bases of the junction unmatched. This CDR3 contains 14 residues. CDR1 MNHEY and CDR2 SVGAGI come from the germline V gene. DNA of the CDR3: TGTGCCAGCAATCTAGACAGGGGAAATGAAAAACTGTTTTTT. This sequence encodes CASNLDRGNEKLFF.

This clone counts as medium-sized. This chain connects TRBV27 to TRBJ2-7, with D possibly TRBD1 on 6 matching bases. The CDR3 loop spans 16 amino acids. V was shortened by 2 bases and J by 5 bases, with 19 bases between the two germline ends. Germline V gene sequence: CDR1 MNHEY, CDR2 SMNVEV (reference sequence). CDR3 coding DNA: TGTGCCAGCAGTTTAACCCAACAGGGAACGATCCACGAGCAGTACTTC. This codes for CASSLTQQGTIHEQYF.

The chain uses TRBV19 and TRBJ2-2, with 11 nucleotides matching TRBD2. CDR1 is LNHDA and CDR2 is SQIVND in the germline V gene (reference sequence). This CDR3 is built from 16 residues. Trimming at V came to 6 bases and at J to 4 bases, leaving 7 bases not matched to a gene. DNA of the CDR3: TGTGCCAGTAGATTAGCGGGAGGGCCCCTCACCGGGGAGCTGTTTTTT. It specifies CASRLAGGPLTGELFF.

The chain uses TRBV28 and TRBJ2-7; the match to TRBD2 covers 11 bases. This CDR3 contains 13 residues. Germline V gives CDR1 MDHEN, CDR2 SYDVKM. Unmatched junction bases numbered 2, after V lost 8 bases and J lost 2 bases. The CDR3, as DNA: TGTGCCAGCTTACTAGCGGGAGCCTACGAGCAGTACTTC. Translating it yields CASLLAGAYEQYF.